The sequence of this T cell receptor (beta chain) was determined in a study of radiotherapy plus CTLA-4 blockade in lung cancer listed by TCRdb under 2018. Background on the whole study: Objective responses occurred in 18% of enrolled patients, and 31% achieved disease control. Overall study outcomes, separate from this receptor: After treatment with radiotherapy and ipilimumab, TCR clones that came from tumors expanded in the peripheral blood. The strongest predictors of response, as reported, were early dynamic changes in blood T cell clones along with a rise in serum interferon-beta after radiation.

The study evaluated CTLA-4 blockade (ipilimumab) given together with focal radiation therapy in patients who had chemo-refractory metastatic non-small-cell lung cancer. Library preparation employed the immunoSEQ multiplex PCR assay. TCRdb holds this immuneACCESS table with in-frame rearrangements only. Some clones are missing; in checked studies, unresolved V genes explain under half, and the rest has no known cause. The sample table records under 70,000 clones; approximately 80% of these occur just once. In total, the top ten clones hold less than 5.5% of the sample. From the cysteine through the phenylalanine, the CDR3 covers 15 amino acids. Of all the DNA, just the CDR3 is kept, 45 bases in frame from base 1. Trimming takes 6 bases off V and 3 bases off J; junction bases not matched to a gene: 9. The CDR1 and CDR2 encoded by the germline V gene are MGHDK and SYGVNS. Comment on this clone: Its cognate antigen has yet to be identified. Base qualities are not at hand, and no much larger clone is one base apart.

The sample was peripheral blood, taken from a patient treated with radiotherapy plus ipilimumab. The TCR sequence derives from a human donor with non-small cell lung cancer who had a complete response to radiotherapy plus ipilimumab. Recombination joined TRBV25-1 with TRBJ2-3; the junction holds 7 bases that match TRBD1. Read as DNA, the sequence is TGTGCCAGCAGCCCCGCTAACAGGGGAACAGATACGCAGTATTTT. It specifies CASSPANRGTDTQYF. When the CDR3 is completed using the reference TRBV25-1 and TRBJ2-3 genes on either side, the full variable domain is EADIYQTPRYLVIGTGKKITLECSQTMGHDKMYWYQQDPGMELHLIHYSYGVNSTEKGDLSSESTVSRIRTEHFPLTLESARPSHTSQYLCASSPANRGTDTQYFGPGTRLTVL.